This T cell receptor beta chain derives from a study of metastatic and nonmetastatic thyroid tumors. Study results and caveats: For both blood and tumor, malignant thyroid tumors reportedly showed significantly higher TCR beta diversity than benign nodules did.

With MiXCR, TCRdb called clones anew from the PCR reads. The sample holds about 45,000 clones, less than 5% seen once. The sample holds a few counts of this clone. What it binds is not known. Ahead of thyroid surgery, no patient had received treatment of any kind. The junction had 5 bases not matched to a gene; V was cut back by 4 bases and J by 4 bases. The CDR3 contains 14 residues. CDR1 is MDHEN and CDR2 is SYDVKM in the germline V gene. This chain joins TRBV28 and TRBJ2-7, with TRBD1 matching over 9 bases. The receptor comes from a female donor with papillary thyroid cancer or a benign thyroid nodule (not recorded which). Some clones in this sample may be carry-over from other donors' samples. The sample consisted of blood. CDR3 in DNA: TGTGCCAGCAGTTGGGACAGGGTCTCGTACGAGCAGTACTTC. Translating gives CASSWDRVSYEQYF.